This passage covers 25 T cell receptor beta chains from one sample sequenced in a study of blood T cell repertoires in COVID-19 (dated by TCRdb to 2020 to 2021). The method was the immunoSEQ multiplex PCR assay. Entries here come from immuneACCESS through TCRdb and include only in-frame sequences with V and J called. Some clones fail to appear in such tables; in the studies checked, an unresolved V gene covers under half of the shortfall, and the cause of the remainder is unknown. This sample is represented by 300,000 to 400,000 clones; 88% of them were singletons. The ten biggest clones cover 0.9% to 1.5% of the sample. The sequenced material came from PBMCs or T cells enriched from blood (not recorded which). The receptors derive from a woman under 30 who had recovered from COVID-19.

This sequence joins TRBV6-4 and TRBJ2-1; perhaps TRBD2 as D (7 bases). The CDR3 loop spans 14 amino acids. The ends were cut back, 7 bases at V and 7 bases at J, with 17 bases in the middle. Germline loops: CDR1 MRHNA, CDR2 SNTAGT. The CDR3 loop is CASMSEKGGNEQFF. In nucleotides, the CDR3 is TGTGCCAGCATGAGTGAGAAGGGGGGGAATGAGCAGTTCTTC.

The chain carries TRBV19 and TRBJ1-2; TRBD1 agrees at 10 bases. The CDR3 has 17 residues. The germline CDR1 and CDR2 sequences are LNHDA and SQIVND (reference sequence). With 4 bases clipped from V and 3 bases from J, the junction kept 11 bases outside the gene matches. CDR3 bases: TGTGCCAGTAGTAGCACCGGGACAGGGGTGTATTACTATGGCTACACCTTC. Translation: CASSSTGTGVYYYGYTF. Using reference TRBV19 and TRBJ1-2 for the parts outside the CDR3, the full variable domain is DGGITQSPKYLFRKEGQNVTLSCEQNLNHDAMYWYRQDPGQGLRLIYYSQIVNDFQKGDIAEGYSVSREKKESFPLTVTSAQKNPTAFYLCASSSTGTGVYYYGYTFGSGTRLTVV.

This clone was seen only a few times. This sequence joins TRBV7-3 and TRBJ2-7; TRBD1 matches at 8 bases. The V segment lost 5 bases and the J segment 1 base; nucleotides outside the gene matches: 4. CDR1 and CDR2 from the germline V gene are SGHTA and FQGTGA. The CDR3 runs 14 residues. The CDR3 sequence is CASSQGQGSYEQYF. CDR3 DNA sequence: TGTGCCAGCAGCCAAGGACAGGGTTCCTACGAGCAGTACTTC.

The gene calls are TRBV30 and TRBJ2-5; D possibly corresponds to TRBD2 (7 bases). V was shortened by 3 bases and J by 4 bases, with 12 bases between the two germline ends. The CDR3 sequence is 13 residues long. The germline CDR1 and CDR2 sequences are GTSNPN and SVGIG (reference sequence). CDR3 loop: CAWRGRGGETQYF. The CDR3 DNA sequence: TGTGCCTGGAGAGGTAGGGGGGGAGAGACCCAGTACTTC.

The chain's CDR3 is CATAIFLGYRGRPDGYTF. Written as DNA, the CDR3 is TGTGCCACCGCGATATTTTTAGGTTACAGGGGGCGACCAGATGGCTACACCTTC. This sequence joins TRBV11-2 and TRBJ1-2, with 9 bases that match TRBD1. The CDR3 is 18 amino acids. CDR1 SGHAT and CDR2 FQNNGV come from the germline V gene. Trimming cost V 10 bases and J 6 bases; bases outside gene matches: 24.

CDR3 DNA sequence: TGTGCCAGCAGTTTATCTACACTAATGGGAGAGACCCAGTACTTC. This encodes CASSLSTLMGETQYF. The gene calls are TRBV27 and TRBJ2-5; D unclear. Germline V gene sequence: CDR1 MNHEY, CDR2 SMNVEV (reference sequence). The CDR3 loop spans 15 amino acids. The V end lost 0 bases, the J end lost 4 bases, and 12 bases lay between the germline ends.

The rearrangement links TRBV6-6 to TRBJ2-7; TRBD2 aligns across 9 bases. CDR1 MNHNY and CDR2 SVGAGI come from the germline V gene (reference sequence). V gave up 7 bases and J gave up 0 bases; unmatched junction bases: 4. The length of the CDR3 is 14 residues. DNA of the CDR3: TGTGCCAGCACTAGCGGGGATTCCTCCTACGAGCAGTACTTC. It yields the protein CASTSGDSSYEQYF.

CDR3 DNA: TGCGCCAGCAGCCCTTCGGGAACCGGGACAGCGGAGGGGTTCCAAGAGACCCAGTACTTC. It specifies CASSPSGTGTAEGFQETQYF. This chain uses TRBV4-1 with TRBJ2-5; a possible D gene is TRBD1 (7 bases). Trimming stripped 4 bases from V and 1 base from J, with 28 bases between. Germline V CDR1 and CDR2: MGHRA, YSYEKL. The CDR3 totals 20 residues.

The gene calls are TRBV9 and TRBJ1-2, with 7 bases that match TRBD1. The CDR3 loop spans 13 amino acids. Losses at the gene ends were 4 bases for V and 8 bases for J; bases not matched to a gene: 8. Germline V gene data show CDR1 as SGDLS and CDR2 as YYNGEE. CDR3 sequence: CASSFRQGWGYTF. The CDR3 DNA reads as TGTGCCAGCAGCTTTCGACAGGGCTGGGGCTACACCTTC.

The chain is built from TRBV4-1 and TRBJ1-3; D ambiguous. Germline V gene data show CDR1 as MGHRA and CDR2 as YSYEKL. Trimming shortened V by 4 bases and J by 4 bases, and 17 bases separated the two germline ends. This CDR3 comprises 16 residues. The CDR3 DNA reads as TGCGCCAGCAGCCGGTCCGGACTTACGGAGGGAAACACCATATATTTT. This encodes CASSRSGLTEGNTIYF.

The chain joins TRBV19 to TRBJ2-7, with 9 bases aligning to TRBD1. The germline gives CDR1 LNHDA, CDR2 SQIVND (reference sequence). The CDR3 length is 13 residues. With 8 bases clipped from V and 2 bases from J, the junction kept 4 bases outside the gene matches. CDR3 sequence reads: CASGDRATYEQYF. The CDR3 DNA reads TGTGCCAGTGGGGACAGGGCTACCTACGAGCAGTACTTC.

CDR3 in amino acids: CASSQVSAGKGGYTF. The CDR3 region has the DNA TGCGCCAGCAGCCAAGTTTCGGCGGGGAAGGGAGGCTACACCTTC. The chain is built from TRBV4-3 and TRBJ1-2; D call uncertain. Germline CDR1 reads LGHNA; CDR2 reads YSLEER. The ends were cut back, 1 base at V and 8 bases at J, with 17 bases in the middle. The CDR3 is 15 residues long.

The chain has TRBV20-1 and TRBJ1-1; D unresolved. This CDR3 has 14 amino acids. Germline values: CDR1 DFQATT, CDR2 SNEGSKA (reference sequence). V dropped 3 bases and J dropped 3 bases, with 14 bases sitting between them. In DNA, the CDR3 is TGCAGTGCTAGTGTCCTTGGCGGGGACACTGAAGCTTTCTTT. It is translated as CSASVLGGDTEAFF.

The V and J genes are TRBV7-6 and TRBJ2-3, with a tentative D call TRBD1 (6 bases). V lost 0 bases, J lost 2 bases, and 9 bases lay in between. The CDR3 is made up of 15 amino acids. The V gene's germline CDR1 is SGHVS and CDR2 FNYEAQ. The CDR3 reads CASSLAGDITDTQYF. The CDR3 region has the DNA TGTGCCAGCAGCTTAGCGGGGGACATCACAGATACGCAGTATTTT.

Written as DNA, the CDR3 is TGTGCCTGGAGTTTTAGGGGGCAGGGTAACTATGGCTACACCTTC. Its protein product is CAWSFRGQGNYGYTF. The chain has TRBV30 and TRBJ1-2, with 7 bases matching TRBD1. The CDR3 sequence is 15 residues long. Germline values: CDR1 GTSNPN, CDR2 SVGIG (reference sequence). J was trimmed by 1 base and V by 2 bases; bases with no gene match: 7.

The chain carries TRBV25-1 and TRBJ2-3, with 8 nucleotides matching TRBD2. This CDR3 spans 15 amino acids. Looked up from germline, CDR1 is MGHDK and CDR2 is SYGVNS. V was pared by 3 bases and J by 4 bases, with 6 bases of the junction left unmatched. The CDR3 bases are TGTGCCAGCAGTGAGGACGGGGGGGCCTCAGATACGCAGTATTTT. It codes for CASSEDGGASDTQYF.

V usage is TRBV7-2 and J usage is TRBJ2-5; 8 nucleotides match TRBD1. The CDR3 covers 14 residues. V dropped 5 bases and J dropped 4; count of bases not matched to a gene: 6. The V gene's germline CDR1 is SGHTA and CDR2 FQGNSA. CDR3 DNA: TGTGCCAGCAGCACTCAGGGGGCTGGAGAGACCCAGTACTTC. Protein: CASSTQGAGETQYF.

V gene TRBV9 combines with J gene TRBJ1-2; TRBD1 might be the D (6 bases). Between the trimmed V and J ends, which lost 3 bases and 0 bases, there was a span of 24 bases. Germline values: CDR1 SGDLS, CDR2 YYNGEE. The CDR3 length is 19 residues. The CDR3, as DNA: TGTGCCAGCAGCGGAAACACCGGGACACTCTATCACCCTAACTATGGCTACACCTTC. This encodes CASSGNTGTLYHPNYGYTF.

V usage is TRBV5-1 and J usage is TRBJ2-2, with TRBD1 matching over 9 bases. This CDR3 has 15 residues. CDR1 is SGHRS and CDR2 is YFSETQ in the germline V gene. V was clipped by 2 bases and J by 2 bases; unmatched bases: 1. The CDR3 region is CASSLQGANTGELFF. The CDR3 coding sequence is TGCGCCAGCAGCTTACAGGGGGCAAACACCGGGGAGCTGTTTTTT. Full variable domain (outside the CDR3, taken from reference TRBV5-1 and TRBJ2-2): KAGVTQTPRYLIKTRGQQVTLSCSPISGHRSVSWYQQTPGQGLQFLFEYFSETQRNKGNFPGRFSGRQFSNSRSEMNVSTLELGDSALYLCASSLQGANTGELFFGEGSRLTVL.

This clone was counted at least ten times. The genes are TRBV7-9 and TRBJ1-1, with 8 bases matching TRBD1. Trimming took 4 bases from V and 2 from J; bases not matched to a gene: 12. Germline CDR1 reads SEHNR; CDR2 reads FQNEAQ (reference sequence). The CDR3 sequence is 17 residues long. The CDR3 loop reads CASSSPRMGQVNTEAFF. DNA of the CDR3: TGTGCCAGCAGCTCGCCGCGGATGGGACAGGTAAACACTGAAGCTTTCTTT.

The V gene is TRBV25-1, the J gene TRBJ1-5, with D uncertain. CDR3 length equals 14 residues. V was cut by 2 bases and J by 6 bases, with 11 bases left in between. Germline V gives CDR1 MGHDK, CDR2 SYGVNS. The CDR3 DNA follows: TGTGCCAGCAGTGAAGTCGGGTTGGTTCAGCCCCAGCATTTT. Residues: CASSEVGLVQPQHF.

The chain joins TRBV28 to TRBJ1-5, with D unresolved. Trimming left V 5 bases short and J 7 bases short, with 18 bases between. The CDR3 consists of 15 residues. CDR1 and CDR2 (germline): MDHEN, SYDVKM. The CDR3 here is CASSLILVFGQPQHF. The CDR3 coding sequence is TGTGCCAGCAGTCTGATACTAGTTTTTGGCCAGCCCCAGCATTTT. Combining the CDR3 with reference TRBV28 and TRBJ1-5 gives the whole variable domain DVKVTQSSRYLVKRTGEKVFLECVQDMDHENMFWYRQDPGLGLRLIYFSYDVKMKEKGDIPEGYSVSREKKERFSLILESASTNQTSMYLCASSLILVFGQPQHFGDGTRLSIL.

This clone was seen just once. The V call is TRBV19, the J call TRBJ2-1, with TRBD2 as a possible D gene (6 bases). Germline V gives CDR1 LNHDA, CDR2 SQIVND (reference sequence). Trimming cost V 6 bases and J 0 bases, with 12 bases left between them. The CDR3 consists of 15 residues. The CDR3 DNA reads as TGTGCCAGTAGATGGGGGGTCAGCTCCTACAATGAGCAGTTCTTC. It is translated as CASRWGVSSYNEQFF.

CDR3: CASSPDRGNEKLFF. For the CDR3, the DNA is TGTGCCAGCAGTCCCGACAGGGGGAACGAAAAACTGTTTTTT. V gene TRBV6-2 or TRBV6-3 combines with J gene TRBJ1-4; the match to TRBD1 covers 9 bases. There are 14 residues in the CDR3. Trimming took 5 bases from V and 8 from J; bases not matched to a gene: 6. Germline CDR1 reads MNHEY; CDR2 reads SVGEGT.

This clone came up once. The rearrangement joins TRBV29-1 to TRBJ1-2; D unclear. V lost 4 bases to trimming and J lost 4 bases, with 10 bases between them. This CDR3 contains 12 residues. Germline loops: CDR1 SQVTM, CDR2 ANQGSEA. The CDR3 sequence is CSVGPGSYGYTF. The CDR3 bases are TGCAGCGTTGGACCGGGATCCTATGGCTACACCTTC.